The 16 T cell receptor beta chains below all came from one sample that was sequenced in a study of blood T cell repertoires in COVID-19. Data came from immunoSEQ multiplex PCR; TCRdb stores just in-frame clones and leaves some out. This table holds about 260,000 clones, more than 85% found once. The sequenced sample was peripheral blood. These receptors were collected from a woman in her sixties with COVID-19, enrolled during active disease.

V gene TRBV28 combines with J gene TRBJ2-1; D perhaps matches TRBD2 (5 bases). The germline CDR1 and CDR2 sequences are MDHEN and SYDVKM. V dropped 7 bases and J dropped 8 bases, with 9 bases sitting between them. The CDR3 totals 11 residues. The CDR3 loop reads CASTLDHEQFF. CDR3 DNA sequence: TGTGCCAGCACACTAGATCATGAGCAGTTCTTC.

This clone appeared a few times. The V call is TRBV28, the J call TRBJ2-5, with D perhaps TRBD2 (6 bases). Germline values: CDR1 MDHEN, CDR2 SYDVKM. Trimming removed 3 bases from V and 1 base from J, with 9 bases in between. This CDR3 is built from 14 residues. CDR3 DNA: TGTGCCAGCAGTTTGTGGGGGGTCCAAGAGACCCAGTACTTC. It is translated as CASSLWGVQETQYF.

V usage is TRBV19 and J usage is TRBJ1-4, with 8 bases aligning to TRBD1. With 9 bases clipped from V and 6 bases from J, the junction kept 3 bases outside the gene matches. Germline lookup yields CDR1 LNHDA and CDR2 SQIVND (reference sequence). The length of the CDR3 is 12 residues. The CDR3 DNA reads as TGTGCCAGCGGACAGGGTTATGAAAAACTGTTTTTT. This encodes CASGQGYEKLFF. The variable domain in full, completed from reference TRBV19 and TRBJ1-4, reads DGGITQSPKYLFRKEGQNVTLSCEQNLNHDAMYWYRQDPGQGLRLIYYSQIVNDFQKGDIAEGYSVSREKKESFPLTVTSAQKNPTAFYLCASGQGYEKLFFGSGTQLSVL.

This clone was observed a single time. V and J are TRBV23-1 and TRBJ2-2, with D uncertain. TRBV23-1 is an ORF for which the function is uncertain. CDR3 length: 12 amino acids. V lost 8 bases and J lost 6, with 10 bases in between. The CDR3: CASVSVAGELFF. For the CDR3, the DNA is TGCGCCAGCGTCAGCGTCGCCGGGGAGCTGTTTTTT.

This clone has a single count. This rearrangement joins TRBV4-1 to TRBJ1-5, with D unresolved. Per the germline V gene, CDR1 is MGHRA and CDR2 is YSYEKL. The CDR3 has 16 residues. V lost 0 bases and J 0 bases, leaving 9 bases between the germline ends. The CDR3 nucleotides read TGCGCCAGCAGCCAAGAAGCCCAATTTAGCAATCAGCCCCAGCATTTT. It translates to CASSQEAQFSNQPQHF.

The chain employs TRBV21-1 and TRBJ2-3; the table's D gene call, TRBD2, was not cross checked with the DNA. TRBV21-1 is a pseudogene locus. CDR3 size: 14 residues. The CDR3 DNA follows: TGTGCCAGCAGCAAAGGGGAGGCATCGGATACGCAGTATTTT. Translation gives CASSKGEASDTQYF.

The chain employs TRBV4-2 and TRBJ2-1; D ambiguous. Germline CDR1 LGHNA, CDR2 YNFKEQ. CDR3 length: 18 residues. V was clipped by 6 bases and J by 1 base, with 22 bases between them. CDR3 protein: CASRRQTSTRPSYNEQFF. Here the CDR3 DNA reads TGTGCCAGCAGGCGCCAGACATCGACACGGCCATCCTACAATGAGCAGTTCTTC.

This sequence joins TRBV2 and TRBJ1-5; maybe TRBD1 (5 bases). Per germline, CDR1 SNHLY and CDR2 FYNNEI. The ends were cut back, 4 bases at V and 3 bases at J, with 13 bases in the middle. The CDR3 totals 15 residues. This chain's CDR3 is CASSGGGAANQPQHF. Written as DNA, the CDR3 is TGTGCCAGCAGTGGTGGAGGGGCCGCCAATCAGCCCCAGCATTTT.

The rearrangement joins TRBV28 to TRBJ1-6; 7 positions agree with TRBD1. The V gene end was trimmed by 3 bases and the J gene end by 4 bases; junction bases not matched to a gene: 9. This CDR3 is 17 amino acids long. CDR1 and CDR2 (germline): MDHEN, SYDVKM. The CDR3 here is CASSLTGSGFYNSPLHF. CDR3 in DNA: TGTGCCAGCAGTTTGACAGGGAGCGGGTTTTATAATTCACCCCTCCACTTT.

The chain couples TRBV27 to TRBJ2-2, with 11 bases that match TRBD2. V gave up 6 bases and J gave up 5 bases; unmatched junction bases: 8. Looked up from germline, CDR1 is MNHEY and CDR2 is SMNVEV (reference sequence). The CDR3 is 16 amino acids. The CDR3: CASRLRGLADTGELFF. The CDR3 coding sequence is TGTGCCAGCAGACTAAGGGGACTAGCGGATACCGGGGAGCTGTTTTTT.

The chain has TRBV19 and TRBJ1-3; D unresolved. CDR3 length: 14 amino acids. In germline, CDR1 is LNHDA, CDR2 SQIVND (reference sequence). The V end lost 6 bases, the J end lost 3 bases, and 12 bases lay between the germline ends. CDR3 bases: TGTGCCAGTAGCCTCGGAGGTGGTGGAAACACCATATATTTT. Translating it yields CASSLGGGGNTIYF. Filled out from reference TRBV19 and TRBJ1-3, the complete variable domain reads DGGITQSPKYLFRKEGQNVTLSCEQNLNHDAMYWYRQDPGQGLRLIYYSQIVNDFQKGDIAEGYSVSREKKESFPLTVTSAQKNPTAFYLCASSLGGGGNTIYFGEGSWLTVV.

The rearrangement links TRBV19 to TRBJ2-7, with 8 nucleotides matching TRBD1. The V segment lost 4 bases and the J segment 2 bases; nucleotides outside the gene matches: 4. Germline V gene data show CDR1 as LNHDA and CDR2 as SQIVND (reference sequence). The CDR3 consists of 14 residues. CDR3 in DNA: TGTGCCAGTAGTACCGGGACAGGCCCCTACGAGCAGTACTTC. Residues: CASSTGTGPYEQYF.

The CDR3 loop reads CASSLWGGAYGYTF. CDR3 nucleotide sequence: TGTGCCAGCAGCTTATGGGGGGGCGCCTATGGCTACACCTTC. V is TRBV11-2 and J is TRBJ1-2, with a possible D match to TRBD1 (6 bases). CDR1 and CDR2 (germline): SGHAT, FQNNGV. This CDR3 spans 14 amino acids. Trimming took 2 bases from V and 4 from J, leaving 11 bases between them. The variable domain in full, completed from reference TRBV11-2 and TRBJ1-2, reads EAGVAQSPRYKIIEKRQSVAFWCNPISGHATLYWYQQILGQGPKLLIQFQNNGVVDDSQLPKDRFSAERLKGVDSTLKIQPAKLEDSAVYLCASSLWGGAYGYTFGSGTRLTVV.

A single count supports this clone. The V gene is TRBV6-4, the J gene TRBJ2-2; D is possibly TRBD1 (6 bases). Germline lookup yields CDR1 MRHNA and CDR2 SNTAGT. This CDR3 has 14 amino acids. The ends were cut back, 5 bases at V and 2 bases at J, with 9 bases in the middle. CDR3 bases: TGTGCCAGCAGTCGCAGGGGAAACACCGGGGAGCTGTTTTTT. Translation gives CASSRRGNTGELFF.

The rearrangement uses TRBV7-2 and TRBJ1-6; tentative D call: TRBD1 (6 bases). Looked up from germline, CDR1 is SGHTA and CDR2 is FQGNSA. The V gene lost 3 bases and the J gene lost 7 bases, with 13 bases spanning the gap. The CDR3 has 15 amino acids. CDR3 sequence reads: CASSFGNRENSPLHF. The CDR3 nucleotides read TGTGCCAGCAGCTTCGGTAACAGGGAAAATTCACCCCTCCACTTT. Variable domain in full (rest from reference TRBV7-2 and TRBJ1-6): GAGVSQSPSNKVTEKGKDVELRCDPISGHTALYWYRQSLGQGLEFLIYFQGNSAPDKSGLPSDRFSAERTGGSVSTLTIQRTQQEDSAVYLCASSFGNRENSPLHFGNGTRLTVT.

The rearrangement joins TRBV5-1 to TRBJ2-2, with a tentative D call TRBD1 (6 bases). In germline, CDR1 is SGHRS, CDR2 YFSETQ. V was trimmed by 4 bases and J by 0 bases, leaving 10 bases between them. The CDR3 is 15 residues long. The DNA of the CDR3 is TGCGCCAGCAGCGTTAGACAGGCGAACACCGGGGAGCTGTTTTTT. It is translated as CASSVRQANTGELFF.